Below are 18 T cell receptor beta chains sequenced from a single sample in a study of blood T cells in healthy people across ages. Using a J-beta primer mix together with a sample-barcoded 5' primer, a second PCR was run for roughly 7 to 12 cycles. TCRdb independently ran MiXCR on the 5' RACE reads; one entry per CDR3 protein. The sample holds 650,000 to 1,000,000 distinct CDR3 sequences, 35% to 40% seen once. Source material: blood. The receptors shown here come from a man aged 18 to 30 in good health.

This rearrangement joins TRBV6-5 to TRBJ2-6, with 9 nucleotides matching TRBD1. J lost 0 bases, V lost 6 bases, and 9 bases had no gene match. Germline assignment: CDR1 MNHEY and CDR2 SVGAGI. The CDR3 is made up of 18 amino acids. CDR3 nucleotide sequence: TGTGCCAGCAGATTATGGACAGGGGTCCGCTCTGGGGCCAACGTCCTGACTTTC. Residues: CASRLWTGVRSGANVLTF.

This rearrangement joins TRBV28 to TRBJ2-3; D may be TRBD1 (6 bases). Deletions cut 6 bases from V and 6 bases from J, with 13 bases between. Germline V gene lookup returns CDR1 MDHEN and CDR2 SYDVKM. The CDR3 has 13 amino acids. CDR3 DNA sequence: TGTGCCAGCAGGGAGACAAGGGGGGATACGCAGTATTTT. It encodes CASRETRGDTQYF.

This clonotype was counted between two and nine times. The V gene is TRBV7-9, the J gene TRBJ2-7; maybe TRBD1 (6 bases). The CDR3 is 13 amino acids. The V end lost 1 base, the J end lost 6 bases, and 10 bases lay between the germline ends. Germline CDR1 is SEHNR and CDR2 is FQNEAQ (reference sequence). The CDR3 nucleotides are TGTGCCAGCAGCTTAGAGGGGGTAGGCGAGCAGTACTTC. Its translation: CASSLEGVGEQYF.

This clonotype was seen ten or more times. The chain couples TRBV29-1 to TRBJ2-3; perhaps TRBD2 as D (6 bases). The V gene lost 7 bases and the J gene lost 4 bases, with 21 bases spanning the gap. Germline lookup yields CDR1 SQVTM and CDR2 ANQGSEA. The CDR3 totals 15 residues. The CDR3 sequence is CSANRDSYFPDTQYF. The CDR3 nucleotides are TGCAGCGCGAACCGGGACTCTTACTTTCCAGATACGCAGTATTTT.

This clonotype was detected ten times or more. The rearrangement joins TRBV5-1 to TRBJ1-2, with 8 bases matching TRBD1. Germline V gene sequence: CDR1 SGHRS, CDR2 YFSETQ. V trimming: 6 bases; J trimming: 6 bases; junction bases outside the gene matches: 10. The CDR3 spans 14 residues. The CDR3 sequence: CASNMDRALNGYTF. DNA for the CDR3: TGCGCCAGCAACATGGACAGGGCCTTGAATGGCTACACCTTC.

This rearrangement joins TRBV2 to TRBJ2-1; no definite D call. From germline, CDR1 is SNHLY and CDR2 FYNNEI. The CDR3 has 13 residues. V lost 8 bases and J 6 bases, leaving 14 bases between the germline ends. The DNA of the CDR3 is TGTGCCAGCCCCGGGCCACACCCCAATGAGCAGTTCTTC. Translation gives CASPGPHPNEQFF.

This clonotype was detected only a few times. The CDR3 reads CASSQRGGGTEAFF. CDR3 sequence (DNA): TGTGCCAGCAGTCAGAGGGGAGGCGGCACTGAAGCTTTCTTT. The rearrangement joins TRBV6-5 to TRBJ1-1, with D perhaps TRBD1 (5 bases). This CDR3 has 14 residues. V lost 5 bases, J lost 4 bases, and 14 bases lay in between. The germline CDR1 and CDR2 sequences are MNHEY and SVGAGI.

This clonotype was counted between two and nine times. The V and J genes are TRBV12-3 or TRBV12-4 and TRBJ2-3; 9 positions match TRBD2. CDR3 length: 18 amino acids. The V gene end was trimmed by 5 bases and the J gene end by 10 bases; junction bases not matched to a gene: 22. This CDR3 is CASSQRILWASGADAQYF. CDR3 in DNA: TGTGCCAGCAGTCAAAGGATCCTCTGGGCTAGCGGGGCCGACGCGCAGTATTTT.

The gene calls are TRBV20-1 and TRBJ2-5; 8 positions agree with TRBD2. The CDR3 contains 15 residues. Germline V gene lookup returns CDR1 DFQATT and CDR2 SNEGSKA (reference sequence). V lost 5 bases to trimming and J lost 5 bases; unmatched junction nucleotides: 13. The CDR3 loop reads CSAQDLAGGRETQYF. CDR3 DNA: TGCAGTGCTCAGGACCTTGCGGGGGGCCGGGAGACCCAGTACTTC.

The chain has TRBV18 and TRBJ1-1; no clear D. The CDR3 loop spans 15 amino acids. Trimming left V 0 bases short and J 1 base short, with 9 bases between. Germline CDR1 is KGHSH and CDR2 is LQKENI. DNA for the CDR3: TGTGCCAGCTCACCACCGGTTGGCGAGAACACTGAAGCTTTCTTT. It translates to CASSPPVGENTEAFF.

The chain links TRBV7-2 to TRBJ2-3; 9 nucleotides line up with TRBD1. The V gene end was trimmed by 8 bases and the J gene end by 2 bases; junction bases not matched to a gene: 5. Germline V gene data show CDR1 as SGHTA and CDR2 as FQGNSA. The CDR3 loop spans 14 amino acids. CDR3 sequence reads: CASVQGAITDTQYF. The CDR3 DNA follows: TGTGCCAGCGTACAGGGGGCTATCACAGATACGCAGTATTTT.

The V gene is TRBV12-3 or TRBV12-4, the J gene TRBJ1-5; TRBD1 aligns across 8 bases. V lost 5 bases to trimming and J lost 7 bases; unmatched junction nucleotides: 10. This CDR3 comprises 15 residues. CDR3 coding DNA: TGTGCCAGCAGTAAGAACAGGGGGAGATTGCAGCCCCAGCATTTT. It translates to CASSKNRGRLQPQHF.

This clonotype has just a few counts. This chain uses TRBV20-1 with TRBJ1-5; 9 bases are shared with TRBD1. The ends lost 0 bases at V and 2 bases at J; junction bases unmatched: 14. Germline V gene data show CDR1 as DFQATT and CDR2 as SNEGSKA (reference sequence). CDR3 length equals 19 residues. CDR3 in amino acids: CSARDPDRGWAVGNQPQHF. DNA for the CDR3: TGCAGTGCTAGAGATCCGGACAGGGGTTGGGCGGTCGGCAATCAGCCCCAGCATTTT.

Only a few counts were recorded for this clonotype. The chain links TRBV1 to TRBJ2-7; TRBD2, the D gene given by the table, was not confirmed from the DNA. TRBV1 is termed a pseudogene. This CDR3 has 17 amino acids. The CDR3 sequence: CTSSQDDWASGDYEQYF. CDR3 nucleotide sequence: TGCACCAGCAGCCAAGATGATTGGGCTAGCGGGGATTACGAGCAGTACTTC.

This chain links TRBV5-1 with TRBJ2-7, with D perhaps matching TRBD1 (6 bases). The CDR3 is made up of 15 amino acids. V shed 4 bases and J shed 3 bases, with 17 bases lying between them. CDR1 and CDR2 (germline): SGHRS, YFSETQ. The CDR3 DNA reads as TGCGCCAGCAGCCCCGAGACAGGACCGTACTACGAGCAGTACTTC. Amino acids: CASSPETGPYYEQYF.

This sequence joins TRBV7-2 and TRBJ2-4; D might be TRBD2 (7 bases). CDR1 SGHTA and CDR2 FQGNSA come from the germline V gene. The CDR3 spans 13 residues. V was shortened by 5 bases and J by 6 bases, with 11 bases between the two germline ends. The CDR3 spells CASSPAGANIQYF. CDR3 sequence (DNA): TGTGCCAGCAGCCCGGCGGGGGCAAACATTCAGTACTTC.

The chain employs TRBV29-1 and TRBJ1-2, with unresolved D. The CDR3 runs to 12 residues. Germline V gene lookup returns CDR1 SQVTM and CDR2 ANQGSEA. V was pared by 5 bases and J by 1 base, with 8 bases between. CDR3 residues: CSVHGVNYGYTF. The CDR3 coding sequence is TGCAGCGTTCATGGTGTTAACTATGGCTACACCTTC.

This chain links TRBV6-1 with TRBJ2-7; tentative D call: TRBD2 (5 bases). The CDR3 covers 18 residues. Looked up from germline, CDR1 is MNHNS and CDR2 is SASEGT. With 6 bases removed from V and 1 base from J, the gap between germline ends came to 25 bases. The CDR3 region has the DNA TGTGCCAGCAGATCCCGACCTAGATTCGCAGGCGGGTCCTACGAGCAGTACTTC. Translating gives CASRSRPRFAGGSYEQYF.